The 19 T cell receptor beta chains listed next were all sequenced from one sample in a study of T cell changes during pregnancy in multiple sclerosis. Sequencing was performed with immunoSEQ multiplex PCR; in TCRdb, only in-frame clones are kept and a portion is missing. Here the sample spans around 41,000 clones, more than 75% being singletons. Material for sequencing was PBMCs (not recorded whether the cells were cultured). The receptor set was obtained from a female donor with multiple sclerosis, enrolled in a pregnancy study.

The rearrangement uses TRBV4-2 and TRBJ2-3, with D tentatively TRBD2 (6 bases). Germline assignment: CDR1 LGHNA and CDR2 YNFKEQ. The CDR3 has 17 amino acids. With 0 bases removed from V and 2 bases from J, the gap between germline ends came to 15 bases. CDR3 in amino acids: CASSQDRDGTFTDTQYF. The DNA for the CDR3 is TGTGCCAGCAGCCAAGACCGGGACGGGACTTTCACAGATACGCAGTATTTT.

The chain couples TRBV9 to TRBJ2-7; D may be TRBD2 (6 bases). Trimming removed 0 bases at V and 2 bases at J, with 15 bases between. Per the germline V gene, CDR1 is SGDLS and CDR2 is YYNGEE. The CDR3 spans 16 residues. The CDR3 loop is CASSVEAGTFPYEQYF. CDR3 DNA sequence: TGTGCCAGCAGCGTAGAGGCGGGGACGTTTCCCTACGAGCAGTACTTC.

The rearrangement links TRBV5-6 to TRBJ2-1; 8 bases map to TRBD2. With 1 base clipped from V and 4 bases from J, the junction kept 7 bases outside the gene matches. This CDR3 is built from 16 residues. The germline gives CDR1 SGHDT, CDR2 YYEEEE. The CDR3 bases are TGTGCCAGCAGCTTGTTAACTGGGACTAGTTACAATGAGCAGTTCTTC. This gives the protein CASSLLTGTSYNEQFF.

V usage is TRBV19 and J usage is TRBJ1-1; possibly TRBD1 for D (5 bases). CDR1 and CDR2 from the germline V gene are LNHDA and SQIVND (reference sequence). Between the trimmed V and J ends, which lost 3 bases and 4 bases, there was a span of 9 bases. The CDR3 spans 13 residues. The CDR3 loop is CASSIEGPTEAFF. CDR3 nucleotide sequence: TGTGCCAGTAGTATCGAGGGACCCACTGAAGCTTTCTTT.

The rearrangement joins TRBV5-1 to TRBJ1-2, with unresolved D. Trimming took off 3 bases at V and 6 bases at J, with 9 bases between the two ends. The CDR3 is 12 residues long. Germline V CDR1 and CDR2: SGHRS, YFSETQ. Here the CDR3 reads CASSSPQDGYTF. As DNA, the CDR3 is TGCGCCAGCAGCTCCCCCCAAGATGGCTACACCTTC. Based on the CDR3 plus reference TRBV5-1 and TRBJ1-2, the full variable domain is KAGVTQTPRYLIKTRGQQVTLSCSPISGHRSVSWYQQTPGQGLQFLFEYFSETQRNKGNFPGRFSGRQFSNSRSEMNVSTLELGDSALYLCASSSPQDGYTFGSGTRLTVV.

The chain joins TRBV13 to TRBJ2-1; TRBD2 might be the D (5 bases). V was cut by 6 bases and J by 1 base, with 7 bases left in between. CDR1 PRHDT and CDR2 FYEKMQ come from the germline V gene (reference sequence). The CDR3 spans 13 residues. CDR3 coding DNA: TGTGCCAGCAGACTAGGGTCCTACAATGAGCAGTTCTTC. Translating it yields CASRLGSYNEQFF.

J is TRBJ1-1 and V is TRBV10-3; TRBD1 matches 7 bases. The V and J ends lost 4 bases and 7 bases, in that order; junction bases with no gene match: 9. The CDR3 consists of 14 residues. CDR1 is ENHRY, CDR2 SYGVKD, per germline. The CDR3 protein is CAISGTGAYGEAFF. CDR3 sequence (DNA): TGTGCCATCAGTGGGACAGGCGCTTACGGTGAAGCTTTCTTT.

CDR3 protein: CASSVANGYEQYF. The CDR3 DNA follows: TGTGCCAGCAGCGTAGCAAACGGCTACGAGCAGTACTTC. V is TRBV9 and J is TRBJ2-7; D unclear. This CDR3 contains 13 residues. Trimming stripped 0 bases from V and 3 bases from J, with 7 bases between. Germline lookup yields CDR1 SGDLS and CDR2 YYNGEE.

The chain links TRBV4-3 to TRBJ2-1, with 7 bases matching TRBD2. The V gene end was trimmed by 1 base and the J gene end by 7 bases; junction bases not matched to a gene: 13. The CDR3 runs 17 residues. CDR1 is LGHNA and CDR2 is YSLEER in the germline V gene. CDR3 protein: CASSQVFGSTSLNEQFF. DNA of the CDR3: TGCGCCAGCAGCCAAGTCTTCGGCTCGACTAGCTTGAATGAGCAGTTCTTC.

Worth noting for this clone: At one boundary the junction diverges from the germline segment, which might be a read error. The chain uses TRBV7-7 and TRBJ2-1, with D tentatively TRBD2 (5 bases). CDR1 is SSHAT, CDR2 FNYEAQ, per germline (reference sequence). The CDR3 contains 16 residues. CDR3 in DNA: TGTGCTAGCAGCCCCGTAGCGTCAAGCTCCTACAATGAGCAGTTCTTC. It yields the protein CASSPVASSSYNEQFF.

The chain recombines TRBV14 with TRBJ1-2; no clear D gene. The CDR3 runs 14 residues. Germline assignment: CDR1 SGHDN and CDR2 FVKESK. The V end lost 0 bases, the J end lost 1 base, and 6 bases lay between the germline ends. The CDR3 DNA reads as TGTGCCAGCAGCCAAGAAAAGCTTAACTATGGCTACACCTTC. The encoded protein is CASSQEKLNYGYTF. Drawing the rest from reference TRBV14 and TRBJ1-2, the complete variable domain is EAGVTQFPSHSVIEKGQTVTLRCDPISGHDNLYWYRRVMGKEIKFLLHFVKESKQDESGMPNNRFLAERTGGTYSTLKVQPAELEDSGVYFCASSQEKLNYGYTFGSGTRLTVV.

This chain links TRBV5-1 with TRBJ2-3, with D possibly called TRBD1 or TRBD2 (5 bases each). The CDR3 runs to 15 residues. The germline CDR1 and CDR2 sequences are SGHRS and YFSETQ. Trimming removed 1 base from V and 2 bases from J, with 11 bases in between. CDR3 amino acids: CASSLFRDPTDTQYF. The CDR3 nucleotides are TGCGCCAGCAGCTTGTTTCGGGACCCCACAGATACGCAGTATTTT.

The chain recombines TRBV28 with TRBJ2-2; 10 nucleotides line up with TRBD2. The junction had 7 bases not matched to a gene; V was cut back by 4 bases and J by 5 bases. This CDR3 region has 16 residues. The germline V gene has CDR1 MDHEN and CDR2 SYDVKM. In DNA form, the CDR3 reads TGTGCCAGCAGTTCGGCTAGCGGGAGAGGGACCGGGGAGCTGTTTTTT. It encodes CASSSASGRGTGELFF.

The chain employs TRBV19 and TRBJ1-4; TRBD1 matches 7 bases. CDR1 LNHDA and CDR2 SQIVND come from the germline V gene (reference sequence). The CDR3 spans 16 residues. The V and J ends lost 6 bases and 7 bases, in that order; junction bases with no gene match: 14. This chain's CDR3 is CASSGQAQGYSEKLFF. The DNA of the CDR3 is TGTGCCAGTAGCGGACAGGCTCAAGGTTATAGTGAAAAACTGTTTTTT.

This chain links TRBV19 with TRBJ2-7; possible D gene TRBD1, 6 bases. With 3 bases removed from V and 3 bases from J, the gap between germline ends came to 6 bases. This CDR3 is built from 12 residues. Germline assignment: CDR1 LNHDA and CDR2 SQIVND (reference sequence). The CDR3 DNA follows: TGTGCCAGTAGTATGGACAGCTACGAGCAGTACTTC. Translation gives CASSMDSYEQYF.

This chain connects TRBV5-6 to TRBJ2-1, with a weak D call TRBD2 (6 bases). In germline, CDR1 is SGHDT, CDR2 YYEEEE. V lost 4 bases, J lost 3 bases, and 14 bases lay in between. The CDR3 covers 15 residues. The CDR3 spells CASSPGTGFYNEQFF. As DNA, the CDR3 is TGTGCCAGCAGCCCCGGGACTGGCTTCTACAATGAGCAGTTCTTC.

The sample holds one count of this clone. The genes are TRBV5-6 and TRBJ1-2; TRBD1 is a possible D gene (5 bases). Germline CDR1 reads SGHDT; CDR2 reads YYEEEE. V gave up 0 bases and J gave up 2 bases, with 11 bases separating them. There are 15 residues in the CDR3. The CDR3 DNA reads as TGTGCCAGCAGCTTGGTAGGGACGGGGAACTATGGCTACACCTTC. Translated: CASSLVGTGNYGYTF.

CDR3 region: CASKQDIETEAFF. The CDR3 coding sequence is TGTGCCTCTAAACAGGACATCGAGACTGAAGCTTTCTTT. The chain has TRBV30 and TRBJ1-1, with D possibly matching TRBD1 (5 bases). Germline V lookup: CDR1 GTSNPN, CDR2 SVGIG (reference sequence). Trimming cost V 7 bases and J 5 bases, with 17 bases left between them. This CDR3 has 13 amino acids.

The chain recombines TRBV5-1 with TRBJ1-2, with D unresolved. In germline, CDR1 is SGHRS, CDR2 YFSETQ. The V end lost 0 bases, the J end lost 0 bases, and 9 bases lay between the germline ends. This CDR3 contains 15 residues. CDR3 residues: CASSLEVSANYGYTF. Written as DNA, the CDR3 is TGCGCCAGCAGCTTGGAGGTATCAGCTAACTATGGCTACACCTTC.